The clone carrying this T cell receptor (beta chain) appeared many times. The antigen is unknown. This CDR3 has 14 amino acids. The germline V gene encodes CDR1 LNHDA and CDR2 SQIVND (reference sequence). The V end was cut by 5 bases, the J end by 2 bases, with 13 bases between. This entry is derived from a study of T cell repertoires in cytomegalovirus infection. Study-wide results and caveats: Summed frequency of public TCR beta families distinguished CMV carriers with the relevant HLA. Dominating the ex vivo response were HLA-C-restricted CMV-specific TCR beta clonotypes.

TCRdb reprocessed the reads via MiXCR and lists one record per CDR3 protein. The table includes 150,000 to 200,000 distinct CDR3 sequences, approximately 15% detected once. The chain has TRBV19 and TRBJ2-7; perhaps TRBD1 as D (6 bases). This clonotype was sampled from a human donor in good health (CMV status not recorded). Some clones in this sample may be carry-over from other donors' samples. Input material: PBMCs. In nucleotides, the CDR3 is TGTGCCAGTAGTCAGCCAGGGGAGACCTACGAGCAGTACTTC. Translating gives CASSQPGETYEQYF.